This T cell receptor (beta chain) was captured in a study of technical replicates of blood from several donors (dated by TCRdb to between 2016 and 2019). Receptor amplification or capture employed the immunoSEQ multiplex PCR assay. TCRdb re-hosts the immuneACCESS table, in-frame sequences only. Its copies lack some clones; in the studies checked, an unresolved V gene accounts for under half of them, and the cause for the rest is not known. The sample contains about 72,000 clones, roughly 92% of them found a single time. Of the sample, approximately 0.36% is held by the ten largest clones. On this clone itself: Its antigen remains unidentified. Base quality data are lacking; no much larger clone is found one base away.

This sequence was found in a human donor in good health. Sequencing was carried out using T cells isolated from PBMCs.

CDR3 sequence: CASSYGGNQPQHF. The bases read TGTGCCAGCAGTTACGGGGGGAATCAGCCCCAGCATTTT. The sequence is built from TRBV6-5 and TRBJ1-5; perhaps TRBD1 is the D gene, with 5 bases matching. V drops 2 bases and J drops 4 bases, leaving 6 bases in between. The CDR3 has 13 amino acids, counting the end cysteine and phenylalanine. Only the CDR3 portion is preserved as DNA: 39 bases, with reading frame beginning at the first base. The germline V gene provides CDR1 MNHEY and CDR2 SVGAGI.